This T cell receptor beta chain comes out of a study of T cell changes during pregnancy in multiple sclerosis. Measured with immunoSEQ multiplex PCR; TCRdb has only the in-frame clones, and not every one. The sample carries under 70,000 clones, about nine tenths recorded once. The CDR3 has 16 amino acids. Germline V gene data show CDR1 as SNHLY and CDR2 as FYNNEI. With 5 bases clipped from V and 0 bases from J, the junction kept 5 bases outside the gene matches. This sample comprised peripheral blood, obtained after pregnancy. The clonotype was recovered from a female donor in good health, enrolled as a control in a pregnancy study. The chain couples TRBV2 to TRBJ1-4, with 8 bases matching TRBD1. DNA of the CDR3: TGTGCCAGCAGTAGTCCGGGACAGGCAACTAATGAAAAACTGTTTTTT. As protein: CASSSPGQATNEKLFF.